This T cell receptor beta chain was retrieved from a study of control samples from healthy donors and cancer patients. The CDR3 has 16 amino acids. Germline CDR1 SNHLY, CDR2 FYNNEI. The ends were cut back, 5 bases at V and 7 bases at J, with 20 bases in the middle. The method was immunoSEQ multiplex PCR; TCRdb's version includes in-frame clones alone and lacks a portion of them. The data contain tens of thousands of clones, 94% of them singletons. This receptor was taken from a young woman in good health. The rearrangement uses TRBV2 and TRBJ1-4, with D maybe TRBD1 (6 bases). The sample consisted of blood. The CDR3 sequence is CASSKPRGAGGEKLFF. The CDR3 region has the DNA TGTGCCAGCAGTAAACCAAGGGGGGCAGGCGGTGAAAAACTGTTTTTT.